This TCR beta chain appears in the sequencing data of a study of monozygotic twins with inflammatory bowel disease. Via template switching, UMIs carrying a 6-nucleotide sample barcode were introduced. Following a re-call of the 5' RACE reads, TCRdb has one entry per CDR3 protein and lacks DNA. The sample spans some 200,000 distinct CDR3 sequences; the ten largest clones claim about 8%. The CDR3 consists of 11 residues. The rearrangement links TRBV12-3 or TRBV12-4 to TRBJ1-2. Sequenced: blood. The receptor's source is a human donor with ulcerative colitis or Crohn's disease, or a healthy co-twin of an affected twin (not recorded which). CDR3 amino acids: CASSLGIGYTF.